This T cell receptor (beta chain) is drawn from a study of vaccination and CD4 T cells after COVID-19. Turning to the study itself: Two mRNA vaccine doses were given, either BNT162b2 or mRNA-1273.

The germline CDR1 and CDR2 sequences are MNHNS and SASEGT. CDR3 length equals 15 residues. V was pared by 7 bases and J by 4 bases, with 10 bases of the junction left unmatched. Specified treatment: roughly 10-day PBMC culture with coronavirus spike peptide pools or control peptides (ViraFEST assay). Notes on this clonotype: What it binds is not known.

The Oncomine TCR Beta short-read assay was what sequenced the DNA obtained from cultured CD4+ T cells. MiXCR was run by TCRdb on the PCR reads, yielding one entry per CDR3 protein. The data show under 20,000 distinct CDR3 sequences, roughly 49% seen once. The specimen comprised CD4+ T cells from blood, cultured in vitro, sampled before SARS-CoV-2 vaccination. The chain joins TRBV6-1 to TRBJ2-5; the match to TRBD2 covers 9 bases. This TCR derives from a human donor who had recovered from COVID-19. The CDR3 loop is CASTQSTSGSETQYF. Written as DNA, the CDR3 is TGTGCCAGCACCCAGTCGACTAGCGGTTCAGAGACCCAGTACTTC.